The rows below give T cell receptor beta chains drawn from one sample of a study of T cell repertoires in cytomegalovirus infection. TCRdb itself ran the reads through MiXCR, one entry per CDR3 protein. The sample lists around 550,000 distinct CDR3 sequences, more than 20% seen once, with 13% in the top ten. Sample: PBMCs. The source is a human donor in good health (CMV status not recorded). Some clones in this sample may be carry-over from other donors' samples. The CDR3 runs from the conserved cysteine through the conserved F or W. The D gene is left open where the match is weak. Clone sizes are given selectively: once, few, many, or a class where the clone is expanded.

. TRBJ2-1 . TRBV5-3 CASSFTVGPYNEQFF TGTGCCAGCAGCTTCACAGTCGGCCCCTACAATGAGCAGTTCTTC
. TRBJ1-1 many TRBV7-2 CASSLAERTEAFF TGTGCCAGCAGCTTAGCGGAGAGGACTGAAGCTTTCTTT
. TRBJ2-7 few TRBV28 CASSPERSPHEQYF TGTGCCAGCAGCCCCGAAAGGAGTCCCCACGAGCAGTACTTC
TRBD1 TRBJ1-2 many TRBV7-2 CASSFPTGGGYGYTF TGTGCCAGCAGCTTTCCGACAGGGGGTGGGTATGGCTACACCTTC
TRBD1 TRBJ2-1 . TRBV12-3/TRBV12-4 CASIPRQGSNEQFF TGTGCCAGCATTCCGAGACAGGGAAGCAATGAGCAGTTCTTC
. TRBJ1-3 . TRBV12-5 CASGTAPADGNTIYF TGTGCTAGTGGGACGGCCCCTGCGGACGGAAACACCATATATTTT
. TRBJ2-3 few TRBV2 CASSQLGRTDTQYF TGTGCCAGCAGTCAATTGGGACGCACAGATACGCAGTATTTT
. TRBJ2-3 . TRBV19 CASTSPEAADTQYF TGTGCCAGTACCTCCCCGGAGGCTGCAGATACGCAGTATTTT
. TRBJ1-1 many TRBV7-2 CASSHDPNTEAFF TGTGCCAGCAGCCACGATCCGAACACTGAAGCTTTCTTT
. TRBJ1-1 many TRBV12-3/TRBV12-4 CASSASTPEAFF TGTGCCAGCAGTGCCTCGACCCCTGAAGCTTTCTTT
. TRBJ1-2 few TRBV4-3 CASSPRDLANYGYTF TGCGCCAGCAGCCCCAGGGATCTAGCTAACTATGGCTACACCTTC
TRBD2 TRBJ2-5 . TRBV24-1 CATSDAGVQETQYF TGTGCCACCAGTGATGCGGGGGTACAAGAGACCCAGTACTTC
. TRBJ1-5 . TRBV4-3 CASSQALESQPQHF TGCGCCAGCAGCCAAGCTCTGGAAAGCCAGCCCCAGCATTTT
. TRBJ1-2 few TRBV7-3 CASSQEGSYGYTF TGTGCCAGCAGCCAAGAGGGGAGCTATGGCTACACCTTC
TRBD1 TRBJ2-1 . TRBV28 CASSRGQLYNEQFF TGTGCCAGCAGCCGGGGACAGCTATACAATGAGCAGTTCTTC
TRBD1 TRBJ2-1 . TRBV28 CASSLARDRGQFF TGTGCCAGCAGCTTAGCCCGGGACAGGGGACAGTTCTTC
. TRBJ2-7 . TRBV29-1 CSVGGVSSYEQYF TGCAGCGTTGGAGGGGTGTCCTCCTACGAGCAGTACTTC
TRBD2 TRBJ2-7 many TRBV7-2 CASSLAAGEPYEQYF TGTGCCAGCAGCTTAGCGGCGGGAGAACCCTACGAGCAGTACTTC
. TRBJ2-1 . TRBV12-3/TRBV12-4 CASSLPLNEQFF TGTGCCAGCAGTCTACCCCTTAATGAGCAGTTCTTC
. TRBJ1-1 few TRBV4-1 CASSQVNKNTEAFF TGCGCCAGCAGCCAAGTCAACAAGAACACTGAAGCTTTCTTT
. TRBJ1-5 few TRBV12-3/TRBV12-4 CASSKDESNQPQHF TGTGCCAGCAGCAAGGACGAAAGCAATCAGCCCCAGCATTTT
. TRBJ1-6 few TRBV12-3/TRBV12-4 CASSPLGIHSYNSPLHF TGTGCCAGCAGTCCCCTAGGCATTCACTCCTATAATTCACCCCTCCACTTT
TRBD1 TRBJ1-6 few TRBV5-3 CASSLGQGSSPLHF TGTGCCAGCAGCTTGGGACAGGGATCCTCACCCCTCCACTTT
. TRBJ2-5 . TRBV7-2 CASSLTGGGGAQETQYF TGTGCCAGCAGCCTCACCGGGGGCGGGGGAGCCCAAGAGACCCAGTACTTC
. TRBJ2-2 few TRBV28 CASSHGPARELFF TGTGCCAGCAGCCACGGGCCCGCCCGGGAGCTGTTTTTT
. TRBJ2-2 . TRBV30 CAWSPLGGTGELFF TGTGCCTGGAGTCCTCTAGGGGGTACCGGGGAGCTGTTTTTT
. TRBJ1-2 . TRBV6-1 CASKQGGPYGYTF TGTGCCAGCAAACAGGGAGGACCCTATGGCTACACCTTC
. TRBJ1-2 few TRBV6-2/TRBV6-3 CASSYSGGPNYGYTF TGTGCCAGCAGTTACTCCGGCGGTCCTAACTATGGCTACACCTTC
. TRBJ2-2 many TRBV7-2 CASSLVRDHGELFF TGTGCCAGCAGCTTAGTAAGGGACCACGGGGAGCTGTTTTTT
. TRBJ1-1 few TRBV19 CASSPPRGRGTEAFF TGTGCCAGTAGTCCCCCTAGGGGAAGAGGCACTGAAGCTTTCTTT
TRBD1 TRBJ1-2 . TRBV4-2 CASSQEERQGLYGYTF TGTGCCAGCAGCCAAGAGGAGCGACAGGGACTCTATGGCTACACCTTC
. TRBJ2-7 few TRBV7-8 CASSLAHRERYRRSNYEQYF TGTGCCAGCAGCTTAGCGCACAGGGAACGGTATCGAAGATCAAATTACGAGCAGTACTTC
TRBD1 TRBJ1-1 many TRBV19 CASSITRGTVNTEAFF TGTGCCAGTAGTATAACCCGAGGGACAGTGAACACTGAAGCTTTCTTT
. TRBJ1-3 . TRBV6-1 CASSVNSGGNTIYF TGTGCCAGCAGTGTAAACAGCGGTGGAAACACCATATATTTT
. TRBJ2-3 . TRBV11-2 CASSKPRGGADTQYF TGTGCCAGCAGCAAACCGAGGGGGGGGGCAGATACGCAGTATTTT
TRBD2 TRBJ2-3 . TRBV4-3 CASSPGGTPEAVTDTQYF TGCGCCAGCAGCCCGGGGGGGACTCCCGAGGCTGTCACAGATACGCAGTATTTT
. TRBJ2-4 few TRBV28 CASSLRGLAKNIQYF TGTGCCAGCAGTTTGAGGGGCCTGGCCAAAAACATTCAGTACTTC
. TRBJ2-3 few TRBV24-1 CATSDPTVTDTQYF TGTGCCACCAGTGATCCGACAGTCACAGATACGCAGTATTTT
. TRBJ2-1 many TRBV6-5 CASRGLAGNEQFF TGTGCCAGCAGAGGCCTGGCGGGCAATGAGCAGTTCTTC
. TRBJ2-5 few TRBV24-1 CATSDPEETQYF TGTGCCACCAGTGACCCAGAAGAGACCCAGTACTTC
. TRBJ1-2 . TRBV7-4 CASSVPQGEGGYTF TGTGCCAGCAGCGTTCCTCAGGGTGAGGGTGGCTACACCTTC
TRBD2 TRBJ2-1 . TRBV6-2/TRBV6-3 CASTLAGELGEQFF TGTGCCAGCACCCTAGCGGGAGAGCTCGGTGAGCAGTTCTTC
TRBD2 TRBJ2-5 many TRBV7-8 CASSLMMRLAGGGETQYF TGTGCCAGCAGCTTAATGATGCGACTAGCGGGAGGAGGGGAGACCCAGTACTTC
. TRBJ1-4 few TRBV19 CASNDRLNEKLFF TGTGCCAGTAACGACAGGTTGAATGAAAAACTGTTTTTT
. TRBJ2-1 few TRBV2 CASSEVAVGNEQFF TGTGCCAGCAGTGAGGTAGCGGTTGGAAATGAGCAGTTCTTC
TRBD1 TRBJ1-5 . TRBV5-6 CASSSDRDFNQPQHF TGTGCCAGCAGCTCAGACAGGGATTTTAATCAGCCCCAGCATTTT
TRBD1 TRBJ2-1 . TRBV10-3 CAIGDRDRKIGNEQFF TGTGCCATCGGGGACCGGGACAGGAAGATTGGGAATGAGCAGTTCTTC
. TRBJ1-2 . TRBV6-2/TRBV6-3 CASSSAGTDSYGYTF TGTGCCAGCAGTTCCGCCGGGACGGACAGTTATGGCTACACCTTC
TRBD2 TRBJ2-3 few TRBV12-3/TRBV12-4 CASSFSTSGRDTQYF TGTGCCAGCAGTTTCTCGACTAGCGGGAGAGATACGCAGTATTTT
. TRBJ1-1 many TRBV7-2 CASRRDLGNTEAFF TGTGCCAGCAGACGCGATTTGGGGAACACTGAAGCTTTCTTT
. TRBJ1-5 . TRBV7-8 CASSLWYGNQPQHF TGTGCCAGCAGCTTATGGTACGGCAATCAGCCCCAGCATTTT
TRBD2 TRBJ2-1 many TRBV7-2 CASSFSGRAFEEQFF TGTGCCAGCAGCTTTAGCGGGAGGGCCTTCGAGGAGCAGTTCTTC
TRBD1 TRBJ2-5 few TRBV6-8 CASRPEGQGQETQYF TGTGCCAGCAGACCCGAGGGACAGGGACAAGAGACCCAGTACTTC